The 5 T cell receptor beta chains reported below all come from one sample, sequenced in a study of T cells in Graves' hyperthyroidism and ophthalmopathy. TCR beta CDR3 regions were amplified from RNA. The TCR CDR3 was amplified in a first-round RT-PCR using the HTBI primer set. TCRdb fed the multiplex PCR reads into MiXCR, producing one record per CDR3 protein. The sample records about 380,000 distinct CDR3 sequences, 13% to 15% being singletons. Sequenced material: blood. The receptors shown here come from a woman aged 25 to 39 with Graves' ophthalmopathy.

The sample holds many counts of this clonotype. The chain recombines TRBV28 with TRBJ2-5; possibly TRBD1 for D (5 bases). The CDR3 consists of 13 residues. Germline V gene sequence: CDR1 MDHEN, CDR2 SYDVKM. Between the trimmed V and J ends, which lost 10 bases and 2 bases, there was a span of 14 bases. DNA of the CDR3: TGTGCCACCTACGGGCAGGGTCAAGAGACCCAGTACTTC. It is translated as CATYGQGQETQYF.

V is TRBV24-1 and J is TRBJ1-2; 8 bases are a match to TRBD1. Trimming removed 7 bases from V and 5 bases from J; junction bases left unmatched: 23. The germline CDR1 and CDR2 sequences are KGHDR and SFDVKD. The CDR3 is made up of 19 amino acids. The CDR3 region is CATSDPGQESDGLMYGYTF. For the CDR3, the DNA is TGTGCCACCAGCGACCCGGGACAGGAGTCAGACGGGTTGATGTATGGCTACACCTTC.

The CDR3 here is CASSELAGVTGELFF. Here the CDR3 DNA reads TGTGCCAGCAGTGAATTAGCGGGGGTCACCGGGGAGCTGTTTTTT. V gene TRBV2 combines with J gene TRBJ2-2; 9 bases are a match to TRBD2. Germline CDR1 is SNHLY and CDR2 is FYNNEI. The CDR3 sequence is 15 residues long. Losses at the gene ends were 2 bases for V and 4 bases for J; bases not matched to a gene: 2.

At least ten counts were recorded for this clonotype. The V and J genes are TRBV27 and TRBJ1-1, with 8 nucleotides matching TRBD1. CDR3 length equals 15 residues. Germline loops: CDR1 MNHEY, CDR2 SMNVEV (reference sequence). After removal of 1 base from V and 5 bases from J, the junction contained 6 bases not matched to a gene. The CDR3 sequence is CASSLYQGARTEAFF. The CDR3 nucleotides are TGTGCCAGCAGTTTATACCAGGGGGCGCGGACTGAAGCTTTCTTT.

The rearrangement uses TRBV7-2 and TRBJ2-5, with TRBD2 identical over 7 bases. J was trimmed by 10 bases and V by 1 base; bases with no gene match: 6. Germline V gene lookup returns CDR1 SGHTA and CDR2 FQGNSA. The CDR3 is made up of 13 amino acids. The CDR3 bases are TGTGCCAGCAGCTTAGAAGCCTCGGGGGGCCAGTACTTC. Its protein is CASSLEASGGQYF. Based on the CDR3 plus reference TRBV7-2 and TRBJ2-5, the full variable domain is GAGVSQSPSNKVTEKGKDVELRCDPISGHTALYWYRQSLGQGLEFLIYFQGNSAPDKSGLPSDRFSAERTGGSVSTLTIQRTQQEDSAVYLCASSLEASGGQYFGPGTRLLVL.